These 26 T cell receptor beta chains originate from one sample sequenced in a study of OX40 agonist ivuxolimab in advanced cancers. Assay used: immunoSEQ multiplex PCR; TCRdb lists only in-frame clones, some missing. Seen here are roughly 100,000 clones, over 85% observed once, and the top ten hold 0.7% to 1%. This specimen was CD4+ or CD8+ T cells sorted from blood, taken in a trial of the OX40 agonist ivuxolimab. These receptors were obtained from an adult with an advanced solid tumor such as melanoma, head and neck, liver or kidney cancer.

V and J are TRBV7-2 and TRBJ2-1, with 8 bases identical to TRBD2. The CDR3 has 16 amino acids. Per germline, CDR1 SGHTA and CDR2 FQGNSA. Trimming removed 0 bases from V and 2 bases from J; junction bases left unmatched: 3. The CDR3 sequence: CASSLASGVTYNEQFF. As DNA, the CDR3 is TGTGCCAGCAGCTTAGCTAGCGGGGTTACCTACAATGAGCAGTTCTTC.

Regarding this clone: The same CDR3 arises from other DNA sequences in this sample as well. The V and J genes are TRBV6-5 and TRBJ1-2; D possibly corresponds to TRBD1 (5 bases). Germline loops: CDR1 MNHEY, CDR2 SVGAGI. The CDR3 consists of 12 residues. V was trimmed by 2 bases and J by 7 bases, leaving 8 bases between them. CDR3 residues: CASSYRGLGYTF. CDR3 in DNA: TGTGCCAGCAGTTACAGGGGTCTTGGCTACACCTTC.

The rearrangement uses TRBV19 and TRBJ1-3; D is unclear. The CDR3 spans 14 residues. The ends were cut back, 7 bases at V and 7 bases at J, with 17 bases in the middle. Germline values: CDR1 LNHDA, CDR2 SQIVND (reference sequence). The CDR3 DNA follows: TGTGCCAGTAAAATAAGACCGCTGGATAACACCATATATTTT. Residues: CASKIRPLDNTIYF.

This clone was counted between two and nine times. The chain has TRBV10-3 and TRBJ2-7; 7 bases match TRBD2. Germline V gene lookup returns CDR1 ENHRY and CDR2 SYGVKD. The CDR3 has 18 amino acids. The V segment lost 1 base and the J segment 3 bases; nucleotides outside the gene matches: 15. CDR3 in amino acids: CAISEFYLGGIGDYEQYF. CDR3 nucleotides: TGTGCCATCAGTGAGTTTTATCTGGGAGGGATAGGCGACTACGAGCAGTACTTC.

The CDR3 sequence is CASRTDSRVRVNEKLFF. The CDR3 bases are TGTGCCAGCAGAACCGACTCTAGGGTTAGAGTGAATGAAAAACTGTTTTTT. V is TRBV27 and J is TRBJ1-4; D is unresolved. V shed 6 bases and J shed 5 bases, with 22 bases lying between them. Germline V gives CDR1 MNHEY, CDR2 SMNVEV (reference sequence). This CDR3 region has 17 residues.

This clone was seen a few times. This chain links TRBV6-1 with TRBJ2-7; 8 bases fit TRBD1. The CDR3 has 14 amino acids. V dropped 8 bases and J dropped 1; count of bases not matched to a gene: 7. CDR1 and CDR2 (germline): MNHNS, SASEGT. This chain's CDR3 is CASGSGTGSYEQYF. The CDR3 coding sequence is TGTGCCAGCGGTTCCGGGACAGGTTCCTACGAGCAGTACTTC.

V is TRBV4-2 and J is TRBJ2-5, with 9 bases identical to TRBD2. The V gene end was trimmed by 0 bases and the J gene end by 5 bases; junction bases not matched to a gene: 7. CDR3 length equals 16 residues. CDR1 LGHNA and CDR2 YNFKEQ come from the germline V gene. The DNA of the CDR3 is TGTGCCAGCAGCCAAGATGTTGCGCGGGGGGGCGAGACCCAGTACTTC. It codes for CASSQDVARGGETQYF.

The chain carries TRBV4-3 and TRBJ2-3; weak D call: TRBD2 (5 bases). In germline, CDR1 is LGHNA, CDR2 YSLEER. V was shortened by 1 base and J by 5 bases, with 10 bases between the two germline ends. This CDR3 contains 14 residues. In DNA, the CDR3 is TGCGCCAGCAGCCAAGTGGCCGGGATAGATACGCAGTATTTT. Its protein product is CASSQVAGIDTQYF.

The gene calls are TRBV4-1 and TRBJ2-3; the match to TRBD2 covers 14 bases. From germline, CDR1 is MGHRA and CDR2 YSYEKL. The ends lost 1 base at V and 7 bases at J; junction bases unmatched: 4. The CDR3 contains 16 residues. The DNA of the CDR3 is TGCGCCAGCAGCCAAGGGACTAGCGGGGGGTGGTATACGCAGTATTTT. It encodes CASSQGTSGGWYTQYF.

This clone was picked up one time. At one of its ends the junction is not consistent with the germline gene, which may arise from a read error. The gene calls are TRBV5-8 and TRBJ2-7; D is perhaps TRBD1 (7 bases). The CDR3 length is 12 residues. Germline CDR1 SGHTS, CDR2 YDEGEE. CDR3 loop: CASSRFRGVKSF. CDR3 DNA sequence: TGTGCCAGCAGCCGGTTCAGGGGGGTTAAGTCCTTC.

The chain combines TRBV6-1 with TRBJ1-2, with D possibly TRBD1 on 5 matching bases. Germline assignment: CDR1 MNHNS and CDR2 SASEGT. The V gene lost 1 base and the J gene lost 14 bases, with 14 bases spanning the gap. The CDR3 covers 12 residues. The CDR3 is CASSEVRDSSTF. In DNA, the CDR3 is TGTGCCAGCAGTGAAGTTAGAGACAGTTCAACCTTC.

V gene TRBV7-2 combines with J gene TRBJ2-2, with TRBD2 as a possible D gene (6 bases). The CDR3 runs 15 residues. Trimming removed 5 bases from V and 0 bases from J, with 10 bases in between. CDR1 SGHTA and CDR2 FQGNSA come from the germline V gene. CDR3 region: CASSPGLANTGELFF. The CDR3 nucleotides are TGTGCCAGCAGCCCGGGACTCGCGAACACCGGGGAGCTGTTTTTT.

V usage is TRBV7-3 and J usage is TRBJ1-6; TRBD1 aligns across 8 bases. The CDR3 totals 15 residues. Germline V lookup: CDR1 SGHTA, CDR2 FQGTGA. V gave up 1 base and J gave up 15 bases; unmatched junction bases: 11. The CDR3 loop reads CASSLSGTGPLLLHF. CDR3 nucleotide sequence: TGTGCCAGCAGCTTAAGTGGGACAGGCCCCCTACTCCTCCACTTT.

The chain joins TRBV28 to TRBJ2-2; D tentatively reads TRBD1 or TRBD2 (6 bases each). V lost 3 bases and J 3 bases, leaving 23 bases between the germline ends. The CDR3 runs to 19 residues. In germline, CDR1 is MDHEN, CDR2 SYDVKM. DNA for the CDR3: TGTGCCAGCAGTTTTAAGAGGGGGGCCTCGTTAGTGTACACCGGGGAGCTGTTTTTT. Translation: CASSFKRGASLVYTGELFF.

The rearrangement links TRBV7-2 to TRBJ2-3; D call uncertain. V lost 3 bases to trimming and J lost 3 bases, with 16 bases between them. The germline V gene encodes CDR1 SGHTA and CDR2 FQGNSA. This CDR3 is 16 amino acids long. CDR3 region: CASSFRRLARTDTQYF. The CDR3 DNA follows: TGTGCCAGCAGCTTCAGACGCTTGGCACGGACAGATACGCAGTATTTT.

V usage is TRBV6-4 and J usage is TRBJ1-1; TRBD1 aligns across 9 bases. The CDR3 is 14 residues long. With V trimmed by 6 bases and J by 4 bases, 6 bases remained unmatched. The germline CDR1 and CDR2 sequences are MRHNA and SNTAGT. The CDR3 DNA sequence: TGTGCCAGCAGGGCCCGGGACAGGGTCACTGAAGCTTTCTTT. As protein: CASRARDRVTEAFF.

Note on this clone: Other DNA sequences in the same sample also yield this CDR3. This chain links TRBV18 with TRBJ1-5; D not certain. This CDR3 contains 13 residues. The germline V gene encodes CDR1 KGHSH and CDR2 LQKENI. The germline V and J ends were trimmed by 3 bases and 5 bases, with 8 bases remaining between them. The CDR3 protein is CASSPGRDQPQHF. Written as DNA, the CDR3 is TGTGCCAGCTCACCCGGTCGTGATCAGCCCCAGCATTTT.

The rearrangement links TRBV25-1 to TRBJ1-5; 7 bases map to TRBD1. Germline V gene sequence: CDR1 MGHDK, CDR2 SYGVNS. Trimming took 6 bases from V and 4 from J; bases not matched to a gene: 3. The CDR3 is 13 amino acids. CDR3: CASRQGQNQPQHF. The CDR3 DNA reads TGTGCCAGCAGGCAGGGACAGAATCAGCCCCAGCATTTT.

In DNA, the CDR3 is TGTGCCAGCAGCTTAGGGCCCACGGACACTGAAGCTTTCTTT. Amino acids: CASSLGPTDTEAFF. The chain carries TRBV9 and TRBJ1-1; no clear D. The V end lost 4 bases, the J end lost 3 bases, and 13 bases lay between the germline ends. The CDR3 contains 14 residues. Germline-derived CDR1 and CDR2 are SGDLS and YYNGEE. Using reference TRBV9 and TRBJ1-1 for the parts outside the CDR3, the full variable domain is DSGVTQTPKHLITATGQRVTLRCSPRSGDLSVYWYQQSLDQGLQFLIQYYNGEERAKGNILERFSAQQFPDLHSELNLSSLELGDSALYFCASSLGPTDTEAFFGQGTRLTVV.

The chain couples TRBV2 to TRBJ2-2; 9 positions agree with TRBD1. V gave up 8 bases and J gave up 1 base; unmatched junction bases: 5. The CDR3 sequence is 15 residues long. Germline values: CDR1 SNHLY, CDR2 FYNNEI. The CDR3 spells CASRTTGGNTGELFF. The CDR3 DNA follows: TGTGCCAGCCGTACGACAGGGGGGAACACCGGGGAGCTGTTTTTT.

The J gene is TRBJ2-7, the V gene TRBV4-3, with 9 bases lining up with TRBD1. Germline CDR1 LGHNA, CDR2 YSLEER. CDR3 length equals 16 residues. The V segment lost 2 bases and the J segment 5 bases; nucleotides outside the gene matches: 10. The CDR3 here is CASSQTHQQGAHEQYF. The CDR3, as DNA: TGCGCCAGCAGCCAAACCCACCAACAGGGGGCCCACGAGCAGTACTTC.

J is TRBJ2-4 and V is TRBV30; unclear D gene. CDR3 length: 15 amino acids. Germline-derived CDR1 and CDR2 are GTSNPN and SVGIG (reference sequence). The V end was cut by 4 bases, the J end by 0 bases, with 13 bases between. As DNA, the CDR3 is TGTGCCTGGAACGACGGTTCTTTAGCCAAAAACATTCAGTACTTC. Amino acid sequence: CAWNDGSLAKNIQYF.

This clone was detected only a few times. The chain couples TRBV6-1 to TRBJ2-1; 9 bases match TRBD1. V dropped 10 bases and J dropped 7; count of bases not matched to a gene: 11. CDR1 is MNHNS and CDR2 is SASEGT in the germline V gene. This CDR3 spans 14 amino acids. CDR3 DNA: TGTGCCACTGCCCCGGGGACAGGGCAGAATGAGCAGTTCTTC. Its protein product is CATAPGTGQNEQFF.

This chain connects TRBV7-2 to TRBJ2-5; D might be TRBD1 or TRBD2, each matching 5 bases. CDR1 is SGHTA, CDR2 FQGNSA, per germline. V was pared by 1 base and J by 5 bases, with 11 bases between. This CDR3 contains 14 residues. Here the CDR3 DNA reads TGTGCCAGCAGCTTAGGAGGGGCTCTGGAGACCCAGTACTTC. It translates to CASSLGGALETQYF. The full variable domain, rest sourced from reference TRBV7-2 and TRBJ2-5, is GAGVSQSPSNKVTEKGKDVELRCDPISGHTALYWYRQSLGQGLEFLIYFQGNSAPDKSGLPSDRFSAERTGGSVSTLTIQRTQQEDSAVYLCASSLGGALETQYFGPGTRLLVL.

This clone is a singleton in its sample. V gene TRBV9 combines with J gene TRBJ2-5, with D tentatively TRBD2 (6 bases). V lost 0 bases, J lost 5 bases, and 14 bases lay in between. The CDR3 runs to 15 residues. Germline V gene sequence: CDR1 SGDLS, CDR2 YYNGEE. CDR3 DNA: TGTGCCAGCAGCGTAGATTTTGAGGGGAGGGAGACCCAGTACTTC. Amino acid sequence: CASSVDFEGRETQYF. Full variable domain (missing parts from reference TRBV9 and TRBJ2-5): DSGVTQTPKHLITATGQRVTLRCSPRSGDLSVYWYQQSLDQGLQFLIQYYNGEERAKGNILERFSAQQFPDLHSELNLSSLELGDSALYFCASSVDFEGRETQYFGPGTRLLVL.

This clone was detected a few times. The chain uses TRBV11-2 and TRBJ2-7; maybe TRBD2 (6 bases). There are 14 residues in the CDR3. The germline gives CDR1 SGHAT, CDR2 FQNNGV. The ends were cut back, 6 bases at V and 5 bases at J, with 17 bases in the middle. CDR3 bases: TGTGCCAGCAGTTCCGGGCTGGGCGGGGACGAGCAGTACTTC. The encoded protein is CASSSGLGGDEQYF.